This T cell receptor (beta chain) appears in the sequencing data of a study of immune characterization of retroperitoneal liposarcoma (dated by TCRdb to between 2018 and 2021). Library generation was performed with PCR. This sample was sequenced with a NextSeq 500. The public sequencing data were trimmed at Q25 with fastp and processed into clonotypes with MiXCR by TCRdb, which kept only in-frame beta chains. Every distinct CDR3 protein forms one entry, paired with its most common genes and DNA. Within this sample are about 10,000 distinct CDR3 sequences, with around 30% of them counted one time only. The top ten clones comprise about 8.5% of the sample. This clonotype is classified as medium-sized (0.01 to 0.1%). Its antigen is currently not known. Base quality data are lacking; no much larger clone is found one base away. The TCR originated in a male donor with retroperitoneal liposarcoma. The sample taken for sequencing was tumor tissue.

In nucleotide form, the sequence is TGTGCCAGCAGCTTAGATACCGGAGAGGGCACTGAAGCTTTCTTT. Its protein product is CASSLDTGEGTEAFF. The V gene is TRBV7-6 and the J gene is TRBJ1-1, with no D gene named confidently. The junction carries 13 bases between V and J, which are trimmed by 1 base and 4 bases respectively. Taken from the germline V gene, the CDR1 and CDR2 loops are SGHVS and FNYEAQ. There are 15 amino acids in the CDR3, from cysteine to phenylalanine inclusive. The only DNA kept is the CDR3, 45 bases in frame from the first base.